This T cell receptor beta chain stems from a study of T cell responses to AZD1222 COVID-19 vaccine. Study results and limitations: Baseline seropositivity characterized only a handful of AZD1222 recipients. Spike-wide vaccine-associated CD4 TCRs dominated at 160-218 and 743-854.

Some clones are missing from TCRdb's copy, which holds only in-frame ones; the method was immunoSEQ multiplex PCR. The sample holds 90,000 to 150,000 clones, approximately 85% seen once. With regard to this clone: Its antigen is currently unknown.

Trimming pared 1 base from V and 4 bases from J, leaving 5 bases between. There are 13 residues in the CDR3. This specimen consisted of peripheral blood, obtained on day 0 of AZD1222 vaccination. The clonotype was recovered from an adult in good health. This chain connects TRBV12-3 or TRBV12-4 to TRBJ1-3, with no clear D. The CDR3 here is CASSLELGNTIYF. CDR3 nucleotides: TGTGCCAGCAGTTTAGAGTTAGGAAACACCATATATTTT.